These T cell receptor beta chains were read from a single sample in a study of OX40 agonist ivuxolimab in advanced cancers. Repertoires were generated with immunoSEQ multiplex PCR, while TCRdb's copy carries only in-frame clones and drops some. The profile shows about 72,000 clones, about 85% of them singletons. The specimen comprised CD4+ or CD8+ T cells sorted from blood, sampled in a trial of the OX40 agonist ivuxolimab. These receptors all come from an adult with an advanced solid tumor such as melanoma, head and neck, liver or kidney cancer. Both conserved end residues are part of each CDR3. D genes are given only for firm matches. For some rows the clone size is stated as once, few or many, or as a class when expanded; others skip it.

J: TRBJ2-7
D: NA
V: TRBV18
size: NA
CDR3: CASSPQGAGNSYEQYF
DNA: TGTGCCAGCTCACCTCAGGGAGCTGGGAACTCCTACGAGCAGTACTTC

J: TRBJ1-1
D: NA
V: TRBV2
size: NA
CDR3: CASSRDRPELTEAFF
DNA: TGTGCCAGCAGTCGGGACCGACCTGAATTGACTGAAGCTTTCTTT

J: TRBJ1-2
D: NA
V: TRBV29-1
size: NA
CDR3: CSVRENYGYTF
DNA: TGCAGCGTTAGGGAGAACTATGGCTACACCTTC

J: TRBJ2-7
D: NA
V: TRBV7-5
size: few
CDR3: CASSFAGVNYEQYF
DNA: TGTGCCAGCAGCTTTGCAGGGGTTAACTACGAGCAGTACTTC

J: TRBJ2-7
D: NA
V: TRBV30
size: NA
CDR3: CAWSSGAYEQYF
DNA: TGTGCCTGGAGTTCAGGGGCCTACGAGCAGTACTTC

J: TRBJ2-7
D: NA
V: TRBV5-4
size: NA
CDR3: CASSLDRVPLTEQYF
DNA: TGTGCCAGCAGCTTGGATAGGGTCCCGCTGACGGAGCAGTACTTC

J: TRBJ1-4
D: TRBD1
V: TRBV19
size: NA
CDR3: CASSMGTASNEKLFF
DNA: TGTGCCAGTAGTATGGGGACAGCCTCTAATGAAAAACTGTTTTTT

J: TRBJ1-1
D: NA
V: TRBV2
size: NA
CDR3: CASNIYGATEAFF
DNA: TGTGCCAGCAACATCTATGGGGCCACTGAAGCTTTCTTT

J: TRBJ1-3
D: TRBD1
V: TRBV5-1
size: once
CDR3: CASSDGTGVENTIYF
DNA: TGCGCCAGCAGCGACGGGACAGGGGTAGAAAACACCATATATTTT

J: TRBJ2-3
D: NA
V: TRBV7-8
size: NA
CDR3: CASSRGNGGASDTQYF
DNA: TGTGCCAGCAGCCGCGGGAACGGGGGAGCCTCAGATACGCAGTATTTT

J: TRBJ1-4
D: NA
V: TRBV30
size: NA
CDR3: CAWKTLGEKLFF
DNA: TGTGCCTGGAAGACGCTGGGGGAAAAACTGTTTTTT

J: TRBJ1-2
D: NA
V: TRBV6-5
size: NA
CDR3: CASSPTVFDYGYTF
DNA: TGTGCCAGCAGTCCCACAGTATTTGACTATGGCTACACCTTC

J: TRBJ1-1
D: NA
V: TRBV11-3
size: NA
CDR3: CASSSLRERRSTEAFF
DNA: TGTGCCAGCAGCTCCCTTAGGGAACGTAGGTCAACTGAAGCTTTCTTT

J: TRBJ2-5
D: NA
V: TRBV5-4
size: NA
CDR3: CASSFRGHETQYF
DNA: TGTGCCAGCAGCTTTAGAGGGCACGAGACCCAGTACTTC

J: TRBJ2-1
D: TRBD2
V: TRBV5-1
size: NA
CDR3: CASSLAAGTSGYNEQFF
DNA: TGCGCCAGCAGCTTGGCCGCAGGGACTAGCGGATACAATGAGCAGTTCTTC

J: TRBJ2-3
D: TRBD1
V: TRBV12-5
size: once
CDR3: CASGRETGGADTQYF
DNA: TGTGCTAGTGGTAGAGAGACAGGGGGCGCAGATACGCAGTATTTT

J: TRBJ2-3
D: TRBD1
V: TRBV4-1
size: NA
CDR3: CASSQDHQGAGTDTQYF
DNA: TGCGCCAGCAGCCAAGATCATCAGGGGGCGGGCACAGATACGCAGTATTTT

J: TRBJ1-5
D: NA
V: TRBV4-3
size: NA
CDR3: CASSQDRNQPQHF
DNA: TGCGCCAGCAGCCAAGACCGTAATCAGCCCCAGCATTTT

J: TRBJ1-1
D: NA
V: TRBV5-1
size: few
CDR3: CASSLDGGENTEAFF
DNA: TGCGCCAGCAGCTTGGATGGGGGGGAGAACACTGAAGCTTTCTTT

J: TRBJ2-3
D: NA
V: TRBV2
size: NA
CDR3: CASSENRDTDTQYF
DNA: TGTGCCAGCAGTGAAAATCGGGACACAGATACGCAGTATTTT

J: TRBJ1-3
D: TRBD1
V: TRBV9
size: NA
CDR3: CASSVEGQGQNTIYF
DNA: TGTGCCAGCAGCGTAGAGGGACAGGGACAGAACACCATATATTTT

J: TRBJ2-1
D: NA
V: TRBV18
size: NA
CDR3: CASSPQDNEQFF
DNA: TGTGCCAGCTCACCACAGGACAATGAGCAGTTCTTC

J: TRBJ2-7
D: NA
V: TRBV7-9
size: NA
CDR3: CASSLISSEQYF
DNA: TGTGCCAGCAGCTTAATCTCTAGCGAGCAGTACTTC

J: TRBJ1-3
D: NA
V: TRBV19
size: NA
CDR3: CASSLDPAGSIGNTIYF
DNA: TGTGCCAGTAGCCTGGACCCGGCAGGGTCTATTGGAAACACCATATATTTT

J: TRBJ2-1
D: TRBD1
V: TRBV15
size: NA
CDR3: CATSSFGRGQVYNEQFF
DNA: TGTGCCACCAGCTCCTTTGGGCGGGGACAGGTCTACAATGAGCAGTTCTTC

J: TRBJ1-3
D: NA
V: TRBV7-2
size: NA
CDR3: CASSLMGASSGNTIYF
DNA: TGTGCCAGCAGCTTAATGGGAGCTTCCTCTGGAAACACCATATATTTT

J: TRBJ2-7
D: NA
V: TRBV19
size: NA
CDR3: CASSIEGASYYEQYF
DNA: TGTGCCAGTAGTATAGAAGGGGCCTCCTACTACGAGCAGTACTTC

J: TRBJ1-3
D: NA
V: TRBV6-5
size: few
CDR3: CASSYSIKQSGNTIYF
DNA: TGTGCCAGCAGTTACTCGATTAAGCAGTCTGGAAACACCATATATTTT

J: TRBJ2-2
D: TRBD2
V: TRBV2
size: once
CDR3: CASGTSGGAGTGELFF
DNA: TGTGCCAGCGGAACTAGCGGGGGGGCAGGCACCGGGGAGCTGTTTTTT

J: TRBJ2-2
D: NA
V: TRBV9
size: once
CDR3: CASSTGRNPNTGELFF
DNA: TGTGCCAGCAGCACCGGACGTAACCCGAACACCGGGGAGCTGTTTTTT

J: TRBJ2-1
D: NA
V: TRBV12-5
size: NA
CDR3: CASGLSPAREQFF
DNA: TGTGCTAGTGGTTTGTCCCCCGCAAGAGAGCAGTTCTTC

J: TRBJ1-5
D: TRBD1
V: TRBV6-5
size: NA
CDR3: CASSGTGTNQPQHF
DNA: TGTGCCAGCTCCGGGACAGGGACCAATCAGCCCCAGCATTTT

J: TRBJ1-3
D: NA
V: TRBV14
size: NA
CDR3: CASSHSTYSLTGDDGNTIYF
DNA: TGTGCCAGCAGCCACTCCACATACAGCCTCACAGGAGACGATGGAAACACCATATATTTT

J: TRBJ1-3
D: TRBD1
V: TRBV6-5
size: few
CDR3: CASSQGQGNTIYF
DNA: TGTGCCAGCAGCCAGGGACAGGGAAACACCATATATTTT

J: TRBJ2-2
D: NA
V: TRBV5-1
size: NA
CDR3: CASSLATGSGGELFF
DNA: TGCGCCAGCAGCTTGGCTACAGGTTCCGGCGGGGAGCTGTTTTTT

J: TRBJ2-6
D: NA
V: TRBV7-2
size: NA
CDR3: CASSRNGAGANVLTF
DNA: TGTGCCAGCAGCCGGAATGGAGCTGGGGCCAACGTCCTGACTTTC

J: TRBJ2-2
D: TRBD1
V: TRBV6-6
size: NA
CDR3: CASLRGTAGELFF
DNA: TGTGCCAGCCTAAGGGGGACAGCCGGGGAGCTGTTTTTT

J: TRBJ2-2
D: TRBD2
V: TRBV11-3
size: NA
CDR3: CASSRSGRTGELFF
DNA: TGTGCCAGCAGCCGTAGCGGGAGGACCGGGGAGCTGTTTTTT

J: TRBJ1-1
D: NA
V: TRBV5-1
size: few
CDR3: CASSQQWNTEAFF
DNA: TGCGCCAGCAGCCAACAATGGAACACTGAAGCTTTCTTT

J: TRBJ2-5
D: NA
V: TRBV29-1
size: NA
CDR3: CSVEDREGETQYF
DNA: TGCAGCGTTGAAGACAGGGAAGGGGAGACCCAGTACTTC

J: TRBJ2-7
D: TRBD2
V: TRBV6-5
size: once
CDR3: CASRSLAGEQYF
DNA: TGTGCCAGCAGATCACTAGCGGGAGAGCAGTACTTC

J: TRBJ1-1
D: NA
V: TRBV10-1
size: NA
CDR3: CAIYTEAFF
DNA: TGCGCCATTTACACTGAAGCTTTCTTT

J: TRBJ2-2
D: NA
V: TRBV13
size: NA
CDR3: CASSSTGPNTGELFF
DNA: TGTGCCAGCAGCTCCACAGGTCCGAACACCGGGGAGCTGTTTTTT

J: TRBJ1-1
D: NA
V: TRBV11-2
size: NA
CDR3: CASSLSSRGQYTEAFF
DNA: TGTGCCAGCAGCCTAAGTAGCAGGGGCCAATACACTGAAGCTTTCTTT

J: TRBJ1-5
D: NA
V: TRBV30
size: NA
CDR3: CAWSRTESQPQHF
DNA: TGTGCCTGGAGTAGGACCGAGTCTCAGCCCCAGCATTTT

J: TRBJ1-5
D: NA
V: TRBV6-1
size: NA
CDR3: CASFRTGDSNQPQHF
DNA: TGTGCCAGCTTCCGCACCGGGGATAGCAATCAGCCCCAGCATTTT

J: TRBJ2-1
D: NA
V: TRBV2
size: NA
CDR3: CASSPDSQEQFF
DNA: TGTGCCAGCAGCCCGGACAGCCAGGAGCAGTTCTTC

J: TRBJ2-1
D: TRBD2
V: TRBV5-1
size: NA
CDR3: CASSSGLASFNEQFF
DNA: TGCGCCAGCAGCTCGGGACTAGCGTCGTTCAATGAGCAGTTCTTC

J: TRBJ2-7
D: TRBD1
V: TRBV6-5
size: NA
CDR3: CASSYQPTGSSYEQYF
DNA: TGTGCCAGCAGTTACCAACCGACAGGGTCCTCCTACGAGCAGTACTTC

J: TRBJ2-5
D: NA
V: TRBV11-2
size: NA
CDR3: CASSFSGTMYQETQYF
DNA: TGTGCCAGCAGCTTCTCCGGGACAATGTACCAAGAGACCCAGTACTTC